This paragraph covers one TCR beta chain sequence. The source of the sample is a study of molecular identifiers for immune sequencing clone quantification. TCRdb ran MiXCR on the PCR reads and lists one entry per CDR3 protein. Altogether roughly 630,000 distinct CDR3 sequences are present, roughly 27% being singletons, with the ten largest covering roughly 0.83%. The CDR3 is 16 residues long. Trimming removed 2 bases from V and 7 bases from J; junction bases left unmatched: 9. The V gene's germline CDR1 is DFQATT and CDR2 SNEGSKA (reference sequence). This chain joins TRBV20-1 and TRBJ2-1; 12 positions agree with TRBD2. Sequenced sample: naive CD8+ T cells from blood, with Jurkat cell RNA spiked in. Subset meaning: FACS-sorted CD8+CD4-CCR7+CD45RA+ naive T cells. The sequence came from a human donor in good health. Some libraries in this study had Jurkat cell RNA spiked in. The CDR3 region is CSARPGLAGPWNEQFF. The CDR3 DNA reads as TGCAGTGCTAGACCCGGACTAGCGGGACCCTGGAATGAGCAGTTCTTC.